Listed here are 24 T cell receptor beta chains from one sample, sequenced in a study of blood T cell repertoires in COVID-19. Generated by immunoSEQ multiplex PCR, the TCRdb table keeps only in-frame clones and is missing some. The sample holds 200,000 to 250,000 clones, about 85% seen once. Sequences were obtained from PBMCs or T cells enriched from blood (not recorded which). Receptors originate from a middle-aged man who had recovered from COVID-19.

J is TRBJ2-7 and V is TRBV9; 12 nucleotides align to TRBD1. With V trimmed by 6 bases and J by 5 bases, 12 bases remained unmatched. CDR1 and CDR2 from the germline V gene are SGDLS and YYNGEE. The CDR3 is made up of 16 amino acids. The CDR3 DNA is TGTGCCAGCAACCCGGGACAGGGGGCCTTAGTGCACGAGCAGTACTTC. Its protein is CASNPGQGALVHEQYF.

This clone came up a few times. The chain is built from TRBV7-9 and TRBJ2-7; TRBD1 matches at 8 bases. CDR1 SEHNR and CDR2 FQNEAQ come from the germline V gene (reference sequence). J gave up 2 bases and V 5 bases, and 8 bases lay outside the gene matches. The CDR3 consists of 15 residues. For the CDR3, the DNA is TGTGCCAGCAGCCCCTCGCAGGGGGCGACCTACGAGCAGTACTTC. Translating gives CASSPSQGATYEQYF. Filled out from reference TRBV7-9 and TRBJ2-7, the complete variable domain reads DTGVSQNPRHKITKRGQNVTFRCDPISEHNRLYWYRQTLGQGPEFLTYFQNEAQLEKSRLLSDRFSAERPKGSFSTLEIQRTEQGDSAMYLCASSPSQGATYEQYFGPGTRLTVT.

The genes are TRBV6-5 and TRBJ2-7, with 10 bases lining up with TRBD1. CDR1 and CDR2 from the germline V gene are MNHEY and SVGAGI. V lost 11 bases to trimming and J lost 2 bases; unmatched junction nucleotides: 12. The CDR3 covers 15 residues. CDR3 bases: TGTGCCGGATCCCCGATGGGGACAGGGGCCTACGAGCAGTACTTC. Translated, it gives CAGSPMGTGAYEQYF.

V is TRBV5-4 and J is TRBJ2-7, with D unresolved. V was trimmed by 3 bases and J by 2 bases, leaving 6 bases between them. Germline V gene sequence: CDR1 SGHNT, CDR2 YYREEE (reference sequence). The CDR3 is 12 residues long. CDR3 region: CASSSTPYEQYF. As DNA, the CDR3 is TGTGCCAGCAGCTCTACGCCCTACGAGCAGTACTTC.

The rearrangement joins TRBV11-3 to TRBJ1-2; perhaps TRBD1 as D (6 bases). CDR1 is SGHNT and CDR2 is YENEEA in the germline V gene. This CDR3 is built from 14 residues. V was cut by 3 bases and J by 5 bases, with 13 bases left in between. The CDR3 sequence: CASSLYRDTYGYTF. In nucleotides, the CDR3 is TGTGCCAGCAGCTTGTACAGGGATACGTATGGCTACACCTTC.

The chain employs TRBV30 and TRBJ1-5; D unresolved. V lost 1 base to trimming and J lost 2 bases, with 9 bases between them. The CDR3 is 14 residues long. In germline, CDR1 is GTSNPN, CDR2 SVGIG (reference sequence). For the CDR3, the DNA is TGTGCCTGGAGTGCCAGGATGGGCAATCAGCCCCAGCATTTT. It yields the protein CAWSARMGNQPQHF.

The V and J genes are TRBV5-6 and TRBJ1-2; 7 nucleotides align to TRBD1. Germline V lookup: CDR1 SGHDT, CDR2 YYEEEE. Trimming removed 4 bases from V and 3 bases from J; junction bases left unmatched: 15. The CDR3 totals 17 residues. CDR3 in amino acids: CASSRSSKGAMDYGYTF. Written as DNA, the CDR3 is TGTGCCAGCAGCCGTTCTTCCAAGGGGGCCATGGACTATGGCTACACCTTC.

The J gene is TRBJ1-2, the V gene TRBV19, with TRBD1 identical over 10 bases. The CDR3 is 14 amino acids. The V gene end was trimmed by 5 bases and the J gene end by 5 bases; junction bases not matched to a gene: 5. Germline V gives CDR1 LNHDA, CDR2 SQIVND (reference sequence). CDR3 DNA sequence: TGTGCCAGTAGTTCCCGGACAGGGGGGTATGGCTACACCTTC. This gives the protein CASSSRTGGYGYTF.

This chain uses TRBV4-3 with TRBJ1-2; 9 nucleotides line up with TRBD1. This CDR3 contains 15 residues. J lost 5 bases, V lost 0 bases, and 4 bases had no gene match. Germline CDR1 and CDR2: LGHNA and YSLEER. This CDR3 is CASSQDGQGLYGYTF. The CDR3 bases are TGCGCCAGCAGCCAAGATGGACAGGGGTTGTATGGCTACACCTTC.

The V and J genes are TRBV5-1 and TRBJ1-1, with 8 bases matching TRBD1. V was clipped by 4 bases and J by 7 bases; unmatched bases: 9. Germline lookup yields CDR1 SGHRS and CDR2 YFSETQ. The CDR3 is 14 amino acids. In nucleotides, the CDR3 is TGCGCCAGCAGCCAGGGGGCCGGGATCAGTGAAGCTTTCTTT. It translates to CASSQGAGISEAFF.

The V and J genes are TRBV19 and TRBJ1-4; D is unresolved. The CDR3 is 16 residues long. CDR1 LNHDA and CDR2 SQIVND come from the germline V gene (reference sequence). Trimming stripped 3 bases from V and 0 bases from J, with 11 bases between. CDR3 DNA sequence: TGTGCCAGTAGTATCCCCGGCGGTGCAACTAATGAAAAACTGTTTTTT. Translated: CASSIPGGATNEKLFF.

This chain joins TRBV2 and TRBJ2-7, with 8 bases that match TRBD2. Germline V gives CDR1 SNHLY, CDR2 FYNNEI. The CDR3 contains 15 residues. J lost 0 bases, V lost 6 bases, and 7 bases had no gene match. The CDR3 loop is CASRLTGTSSYEQYF. The CDR3, as DNA: TGTGCCAGCAGACTCACCGGGACTAGCTCCTACGAGCAGTACTTC.

V and J are TRBV11-2 and TRBJ1-2; D is undetermined. V lost 1 base to trimming and J lost 4 bases, with 13 bases between them. The CDR3 extends over 15 amino acids. Germline lookup yields CDR1 SGHAT and CDR2 FQNNGV. The CDR3 nucleotides read TGTGCCAGCAGCTTAGTGAGATCGGTTGCCTATGGCTACACCTTC. This codes for CASSLVRSVAYGYTF.

The chain combines TRBV28 with TRBJ1-2, with 7 positions matching TRBD1. The length of the CDR3 is 15 residues. Germline CDR1 reads MDHEN; CDR2 reads SYDVKM. V was pared by 6 bases and J by 1 base, with 8 bases of the junction left unmatched. Here the CDR3 DNA reads TGTGCCAGCAGCCCAGGGACAGCTAGTAACTATGGCTACACCTTC. Amino acids: CASSPGTASNYGYTF.

The chain carries TRBV3-1 (or the pseudogene TRBV3-2) and TRBJ2-1; D is unresolved. Germline-derived CDR1 and CDR2 are LGHDT and YNNKEL (reference sequence). The CDR3 loop spans 14 amino acids. V lost 0 bases and J 8 bases, leaving 11 bases between the germline ends. This chain's CDR3 is CASSQDGLVYEQFF. The CDR3 nucleotides are TGTGCCAGCAGCCAAGATGGCCTAGTTTATGAGCAGTTCTTC.

The J gene is TRBJ1-1, the V gene TRBV6-2 or TRBV6-3; 8 positions match TRBD1. The ends lost 4 bases at V and 5 bases at J; junction bases unmatched: 3. Germline V gene sequence: CDR1 MNHEY, CDR2 SVGEGT. The CDR3 spans 13 residues. In DNA form, the CDR3 reads TGTGCCAGCAGTTTTGACAGGGGAACTGAAGCTTTCTTT. It translates to CASSFDRGTEAFF.

V and J are TRBV28 and TRBJ2-3, with D perhaps matching TRBD1 (6 bases). Looked up from germline, CDR1 is MDHEN and CDR2 is SYDVKM. The V gene lost 5 bases and the J gene lost 4 bases, with 22 bases spanning the gap. The CDR3 consists of 17 residues. Here the CDR3 reads CASSEWGGGGWADTQYF. CDR3 in DNA: TGTGCCAGCAGTGAGTGGGGTGGTGGGGGCTGGGCAGATACGCAGTATTTT.

The chain carries TRBV27 and TRBJ2-3; the D gene is possibly TRBD1 (6 bases). The germline CDR1 and CDR2 sequences are MNHEY and SMNVEV (reference sequence). V was clipped by 0 bases and J by 0 bases, with 16 bases between them. The CDR3 has 18 amino acids. Here the CDR3 reads CASSLSRSTGLSTDTQYF. CDR3 bases: TGTGCCAGCAGTTTATCGAGATCGACAGGCCTTAGCACAGATACGCAGTATTTT.

This rearrangement joins TRBV7-9 to TRBJ2-1; no definite D call. Germline assignment: CDR1 SEHNR and CDR2 FQNEAQ (reference sequence). CDR3 length: 13 residues. The V end was cut by 2 bases, the J end by 5 bases, with 7 bases between. CDR3 loop: CASSLSGDNEQFF. Here the CDR3 DNA reads TGTGCCAGCAGCTTATCGGGTGACAATGAGCAGTTCTTC.

This rearrangement joins TRBV29-1 to TRBJ1-2, with D perhaps TRBD1 (6 bases). V gave up 4 bases and J gave up 2 bases, with 14 bases separating them. This CDR3 is 14 amino acids long. Per the germline V gene, CDR1 is SQVTM and CDR2 is ANQGSEA. CDR3 loop: CSVVPRQENYGYTF. The CDR3 DNA reads TGCAGCGTTGTCCCCCGACAGGAGAACTATGGCTACACCTTC.

This clone was counted a single time. The CDR3 is CASSSGNTYEQYF. The CDR3 nucleotides are TGTGCCAGCAGTAGCGGGAATACCTACGAGCAGTACTTC. The rearrangement joins TRBV21-1 to TRBJ2-7; TRBD2 reflects the table's D call only, with no check against the DNA. TRBV21-1 is flagged as a pseudogene. This CDR3 spans 13 amino acids.

The chain couples TRBV7-6 to TRBJ2-1; tentative D call: TRBD2 (6 bases). Germline V gives CDR1 SGHVS, CDR2 FNYEAQ. Trimming left V 4 bases short and J 7 bases short, with 20 bases between. This CDR3 is 16 amino acids long. In DNA, the CDR3 is TGTGCCAGCAGCTCGCGCTATGTCGGGAGCAGGAATGAGCAGTTCTTC. This codes for CASSSRYVGSRNEQFF.

The V and J genes are TRBV7-9 and TRBJ2-3, with TRBD2 matching 9 bases. The CDR3 extends over 18 amino acids. V was clipped by 1 base and J by 1 base; unmatched bases: 9. CDR1 and CDR2 from the germline V gene are SEHNR and FQNEAQ (reference sequence). CDR3 sequence: CASSLDAGRTSGTDTQYF. The CDR3 DNA reads as TGTGCCAGCAGCTTAGATGCAGGGAGGACTAGCGGCACAGATACGCAGTATTTT.

The chain is built from TRBV13 and TRBJ2-7, with TRBD2 identical over 9 bases. Germline V gives CDR1 PRHDT, CDR2 FYEKMQ (reference sequence). The CDR3 is 13 amino acids. Unmatched junction bases numbered 3, after V lost 5 bases and J lost 4 bases. The CDR3 nucleotides read TGTGCCAGCAGCCTAGCGGGACTTTACGAGCAGTACTTC. It yields the protein CASSLAGLYEQYF.